A single sample is the source of the 26 T cell receptor beta chains below, sequenced in a study of T cells in Graves' hyperthyroidism and ophthalmopathy. Amplification of TCR beta CDR3 regions was performed using RNA transcripts as template. Initially, a first-round RT-PCR of the TCR CDR3 employed the HTBI primer set. TCRdb re-analysed the multiplex PCR reads in MiXCR, keeping a single row per CDR3 protein. The sample lists 96,000 or so distinct CDR3 sequences; around 52% were seen once. The source material was blood. The receptors stem from a woman aged 40-49 years with Graves' hyperthyroidism.

This clonotype was found many times. The genes are TRBV9 and TRBJ2-7; maybe TRBD1 (6 bases). The ends were cut back, 4 bases at V and 2 bases at J, with 10 bases in the middle. The CDR3 is 13 amino acids. In germline, CDR1 is SGDLS, CDR2 YYNGEE. The DNA for the CDR3 is TGTGCCAGCAGCCGCACAGGGACCTACGAGCAGTACTTC. Residues: CASSRTGTYEQYF.

The rearrangement uses TRBV19 and TRBJ1-1; D possibly corresponds to TRBD1 (5 bases). The germline CDR1 and CDR2 sequences are LNHDA and SQIVND (reference sequence). Deletions cut 6 bases from V and 4 bases from J, with 9 bases between. CDR3 length: 12 residues. Written as DNA, the CDR3 is TGTGCCAGTAGAGGGACCGCCACTGAAGCTTTCTTT. Amino acids: CASRGTATEAFF.

The genes are TRBV6-1 and TRBJ2-6; 7 bases align to TRBD1. The V and J ends lost 9 bases and 0 bases, in that order; junction bases with no gene match: 11. The length of the CDR3 is 17 residues. Germline CDR1 is MNHNS and CDR2 is SASEGT. The CDR3 bases are TGTGCCAGTAGACAGGGCGATTCACGCTCTGGGGCCAACGTCCTGACTTTC. Residues: CASRQGDSRSGANVLTF.

This clonotype has ten or more counts. This rearrangement joins TRBV5-1 to TRBJ1-1, with D perhaps matching TRBD1 (5 bases). This CDR3 has 13 residues. Per the germline V gene, CDR1 is SGHRS and CDR2 is YFSETQ. V was trimmed by 6 bases and J by 1 base, leaving 10 bases between them. Here the CDR3 reads CASNSGQNTEAFF. As DNA, the CDR3 is TGCGCCAGCAACTCCGGACAGAACACTGAAGCTTTCTTT.

This rearrangement joins TRBV2 to TRBJ1-4, with TRBD1 identical over 7 bases. The V gene end was trimmed by 0 bases and the J gene end by 8 bases; junction bases not matched to a gene: 6. The CDR3 extends over 15 amino acids. Germline V lookup: CDR1 SNHLY, CDR2 FYNNEI. For the CDR3, the DNA is TGTGCCAGCAGTGAAGCCGGGACAGCGGACGAAAAACTGTTTTTT. Protein product: CASSEAGTADEKLFF.

The chain couples TRBV29-1 to TRBJ1-2; 7 nucleotides line up with TRBD1. Germline V gives CDR1 SQVTM, CDR2 ANQGSEA. J gave up 8 bases and V 8 bases, and 14 bases lay outside the gene matches. This CDR3 spans 13 amino acids. CDR3 loop: CSQEDRDGFGYTF. In nucleotides, the CDR3 is TGCAGCCAAGAAGACAGGGATGGTTTCGGCTACACCTTC.

This chain connects TRBV28 to TRBJ1-5; no firm D call. Trimming removed 0 bases from V and 2 bases from J, with 14 bases in between. CDR1 MDHEN and CDR2 SYDVKM come from the germline V gene. This CDR3 has 17 residues. The CDR3 here is CASSLWGLRGGNQPQHF. CDR3 DNA sequence: TGTGCCAGCAGTTTATGGGGCCTTCGGGGTGGCAATCAGCCCCAGCATTTT. Looking up the rest from reference TRBV28 and TRBJ1-5 gives the full variable domain: DVKVTQSSRYLVKRTGEKVFLECVQDMDHENMFWYRQDPGLGLRLIYFSYDVKMKEKGDIPEGYSVSREKKERFSLILESASTNQTSMYLCASSLWGLRGGNQPQHFGDGTRLSIL.

This clonotype occurred many times. The chain couples TRBV5-1 to TRBJ2-5, with D uncertain. The germline V and J ends were trimmed by 3 bases and 4 bases, with 13 bases remaining between them. This CDR3 is built from 14 residues. Germline CDR1 and CDR2: SGHRS and YFSETQ. The CDR3 DNA is TGCGCCAGCAGCTCCTACAAGGTTGGAGAGACCCAGTACTTC. Amino acid sequence: CASSSYKVGETQYF.

This clonotype has more than one count but fewer than ten. The rearrangement uses TRBV6-5 and TRBJ2-5, with a weak D call TRBD1 (7 bases). Germline CDR1 reads MNHEY; CDR2 reads SVGAGI. The germline V and J ends were trimmed by 9 bases and 6 bases, with 14 bases remaining between them. The CDR3 sequence is 12 residues long. The CDR3 is CASRQGGKTQYF. CDR3 DNA: TGTGCCAGTAGACAGGGCGGGAAGACCCAGTACTTC.

This clonotype was counted ten times or more. The J gene is TRBJ1-2, the V gene TRBV20-1, with 10 bases lining up with TRBD1. CDR1 is DFQATT and CDR2 is SNEGSKA in the germline V gene (reference sequence). The junction had 11 bases not matched to a gene; V was cut back by 1 base and J by 9 bases. The CDR3 is 15 amino acids. The CDR3 sequence is CSARVKDRGAGSYTF. DNA for the CDR3: TGCAGTGCTAGAGTGAAGGACAGGGGGGCGGGTAGCTACACCTTC.

The V call is TRBV12-3 or TRBV12-4, the J call TRBJ2-5; perhaps D is TRBD1 or TRBD2 (6 bases each). The CDR3 runs 16 residues. Trimming removed 0 bases at V and 2 bases at J, with 13 bases between. The CDR3 loop is CASSLAGGRGQETQYF. The CDR3 DNA follows: TGTGCCAGCAGTTTAGCGGGGGGCCGGGGACAAGAGACCCAGTACTTC.

The chain carries TRBV20-1 and TRBJ1-4; unclear D gene. This CDR3 is 13 amino acids long. The V gene's germline CDR1 is DFQATT and CDR2 SNEGSKA (reference sequence). Deletions cut 0 bases from V and 6 bases from J, with 8 bases between. The CDR3 nucleotides are TGCAGTGCTAGAGATATGGAGGATGAAAAACTGTTTTTT. Protein product: CSARDMEDEKLFF.

This clonotype was seen just once. The gene calls are TRBV10-3 and TRBJ1-2; D remains unclear. This CDR3 is 11 amino acids long. Trimming pared 6 bases from V and 6 bases from J, leaving 8 bases between. Germline lookup yields CDR1 ENHRY and CDR2 SYGVKD. The chain's CDR3 is CAIRGANGYTF. In nucleotides, the CDR3 is TGTGCCATCAGGGGAGCGAATGGCTACACCTTC.

This clonotype has a count of ten or more. V usage is TRBV15 and J usage is TRBJ2-7; D is uncertain. Germline assignment: CDR1 LNHNV and CDR2 YYDKDF (reference sequence). The CDR3 is made up of 13 amino acids. V lost 0 bases and J lost 2, with 5 bases in between. The CDR3 loop is CATSREGPYEQYF. The CDR3 region has the DNA TGTGCCACCAGCAGAGAAGGGCCCTACGAGCAGTACTTC.

The rearrangement uses TRBV5-4 and TRBJ2-7; 9 nucleotides match TRBD1. Unmatched junction bases numbered 8, after V lost 2 bases and J lost 2 bases. This CDR3 is 16 amino acids long. CDR1 and CDR2 from the germline V gene are SGHNT and YYREEE (reference sequence). The DNA for the CDR3 is TGTGCCAGCAGCTTCGGCCCGACAGGGGGTGCCTACGAGCAGTACTTC. It codes for CASSFGPTGGAYEQYF.

The V call is TRBV20-1, the J call TRBJ2-2; 9 bases align to TRBD2. Germline CDR1 DFQATT, CDR2 SNEGSKA (reference sequence). J was trimmed by 1 base and V by 2 bases; bases with no gene match: 11. The CDR3 covers 18 residues. This chain's CDR3 is CSARLPGAGGKNTGELFF. The CDR3 DNA is TGCAGTGCTAGACTTCCAGGAGCGGGAGGAAAGAACACCGGGGAGCTGTTTTTT.

There are many counts of this clonotype. The chain carries TRBV7-2 and TRBJ2-7; 14 nucleotides match TRBD2. CDR3 length: 18 amino acids. J was trimmed by 3 bases and V by 0 bases; bases with no gene match: 7. Germline assignment: CDR1 SGHTA and CDR2 FQGNSA. The CDR3 nucleotides read TGTGCCAGCAGCTTAGCGTTTGGACTAGCGGGAGGAAGCTACGAGCAGTACTTC. Its protein product is CASSLAFGLAGGSYEQYF.

The sample holds a few counts of this clonotype. This rearrangement joins TRBV2 to TRBJ1-2; D remains ambiguous. The CDR3 has 11 amino acids. Germline V gene data show CDR1 as SNHLY and CDR2 as FYNNEI. Trimming removed 4 bases from V and 6 bases from J, with 6 bases in between. The CDR3 DNA reads as TGTGCCAGCAGTGTCCTTCATGGCTACACCTTC. Its protein is CASSVLHGYTF.

This sequence joins TRBV9 and TRBJ1-6; D is perhaps TRBD1 (5 bases). Trimming removed 5 bases from V and 5 bases from J, with 8 bases in between. CDR1 is SGDLS, CDR2 YYNGEE, per germline. CDR3 length: 13 amino acids. CDR3 in amino acids: CASRGGNNSPLHF. The CDR3 DNA reads as TGTGCCAGCAGGGGGGGAAATAATTCACCCCTCCACTTT.

In regard to this clonotype: The CDR3 ends on some other residue instead of the conserved phenylalanine or tryptophan, so this is likely a read error. The limits of the CDR3 on the DNA are not certain, so only TCRdb's listed CDR3 is given. The chain joins TRBV12-3 or TRBV12-4 to TRBJ2-2; the D call of TRBD1 is as the table states it, not checked on the DNA. A total of 9 residues make up the CDR3, ends included. This CDR3 is CASSFGQGR.

A remark on this clonotype: Given a much more abundant clone one base away, this may be a read error. The rearrangement links TRBV12-3 or TRBV12-4 to TRBJ1-1; 9 nucleotides agree with TRBD1. This CDR3 comprises 16 residues. The CDR3 loop reads CASSSGTGLTNTEALF. For the CDR3, the DNA is TGTGCCAGCAGTTCAGGGACAGGGCTAACCAACACTGAAGCTCTCTTT.

The chain employs TRBV29-1 and TRBJ1-2; 7 nucleotides line up with TRBD1. The V gene's germline CDR1 is SQVTM and CDR2 ANQGSEA. V shed 7 bases, J shed 5 bases, and the junction held 4 bases outside the gene matches. CDR3 size: 11 residues. The CDR3 sequence: CSGGQSYGYTF. Here the CDR3 DNA reads TGCAGCGGGGGACAGTCGTATGGCTACACCTTC.

The V call is TRBV20-1, the J call TRBJ2-7; 9 bases line up with TRBD1. After removal of 3 bases from V and 4 bases from J, the junction contained 7 bases not matched to a gene. Germline CDR1 DFQATT, CDR2 SNEGSKA (reference sequence). This CDR3 region has 14 residues. The CDR3: CSASGVGTGYEQYF. The CDR3 nucleotides read TGCAGTGCTAGTGGCGTTGGGACAGGGTACGAGCAGTACTTC.

The sample holds a few counts of this clonotype. This chain connects TRBV5-1 to TRBJ1-4, with TRBD1 matching 11 bases. The CDR3 extends over 14 amino acids. The V segment lost 4 bases and the J segment 5 bases; nucleotides outside the gene matches: 1. Looked up from germline, CDR1 is SGHRS and CDR2 is YFSETQ. CDR3 DNA: TGCGCCAGCAGCGGGACAGGGGGGAATGAAAAACTGTTTTTT. Translation gives CASSGTGGNEKLFF. Drawing the rest from reference TRBV5-1 and TRBJ1-4, the complete variable domain is KAGVTQTPRYLIKTRGQQVTLSCSPISGHRSVSWYQQTPGQGLQFLFEYFSETQRNKGNFPGRFSGRQFSNSRSEMNVSTLELGDSALYLCASSGTGGNEKLFFGSGTQLSVL.

The V gene is TRBV2, the J gene TRBJ1-3, with D uncertain. V lost 10 bases, J lost 8 bases, and 18 bases lay in between. This CDR3 contains 13 residues. Germline V CDR1 and CDR2: SNHLY, FYNNEI. The CDR3 DNA reads TGTGCCACCGGGGTAGGGAAGGGCTACACCATATATTTT. Translated: CATGVGKGYTIYF.

V gene TRBV20-1 combines with J gene TRBJ2-5, with TRBD2 as a possible D gene (5 bases). Trimming removed 3 bases at V and 4 bases at J, with 12 bases between. Germline CDR1 DFQATT, CDR2 SNEGSKA (reference sequence). This CDR3 is built from 13 residues. As DNA, the CDR3 is TGCAGTGCTAGTGGGAGAGGGCCAGAGACCCAGTACTTC. Protein sequence: CSASGRGPETQYF.